The source of this T cell receptor beta chain is a study of T cell responses to AZD1222 COVID-19 vaccine. Points from the study as a whole: Repertoires were obtained solely post-peak T cell response. Among those given AZD1222, only six were seropositive at baseline. Two AZD1222 administrations were followed by greater Spike-specific TCR breadth and depth. Donors were largely white British and mainly female; clonal diversity was possibly underestimated.

CDR1 and CDR2 from the germline V gene are SGHRS and YFSETQ. The CDR3 contains 14 residues. The V gene lost 6 bases and the J gene lost 1 base, with 14 bases spanning the gap. Of note for this clone: Its target is not known.

Sequencing used immunoSEQ multiplex PCR; TCRdb keeps in-frame clones, though not all of them. Counted here are 140,000 or so clones, approximately 93% occurring once; the ten biggest clones make up about 12%. Source: peripheral blood, taken after recovery from COVID-19. The TCR was taken from an adult who had recovered from COVID-19. The chain uses TRBV5-1 and TRBJ2-7, with D tentatively TRBD1 (6 bases). This chain's CDR3 is CASKRTQGSYEQYF. The CDR3 DNA sequence: TGCGCCAGCAAAAGGACTCAGGGGTCCTACGAGCAGTACTTC.